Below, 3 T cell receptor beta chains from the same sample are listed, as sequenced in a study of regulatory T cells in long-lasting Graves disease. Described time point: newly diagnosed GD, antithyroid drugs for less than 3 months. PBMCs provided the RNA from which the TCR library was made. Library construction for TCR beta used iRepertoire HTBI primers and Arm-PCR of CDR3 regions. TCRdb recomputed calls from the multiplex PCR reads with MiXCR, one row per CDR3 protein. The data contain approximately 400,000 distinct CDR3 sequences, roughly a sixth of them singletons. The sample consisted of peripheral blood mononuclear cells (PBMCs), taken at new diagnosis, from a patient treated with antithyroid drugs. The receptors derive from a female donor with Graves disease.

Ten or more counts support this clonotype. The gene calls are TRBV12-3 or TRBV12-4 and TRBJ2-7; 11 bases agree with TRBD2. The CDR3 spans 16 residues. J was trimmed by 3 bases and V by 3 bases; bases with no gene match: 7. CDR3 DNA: TGTGCCAGCAGTTTCCGTGGGACTAGCGGTCTCTACGAGCAGTACTTC. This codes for CASSFRGTSGLYEQYF.

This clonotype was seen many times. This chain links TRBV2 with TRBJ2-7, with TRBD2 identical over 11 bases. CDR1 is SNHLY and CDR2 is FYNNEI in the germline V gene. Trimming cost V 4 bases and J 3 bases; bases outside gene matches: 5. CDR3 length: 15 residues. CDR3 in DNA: TGTGCCAGCAGTGTAGGGACTAGCGGATACTACGAGCAGTACTTC. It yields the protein CASSVGTSGYYEQYF.

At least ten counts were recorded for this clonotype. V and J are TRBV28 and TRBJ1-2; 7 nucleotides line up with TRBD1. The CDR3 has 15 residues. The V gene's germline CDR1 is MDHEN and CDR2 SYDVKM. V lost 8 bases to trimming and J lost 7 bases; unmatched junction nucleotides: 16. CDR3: CASENRGPGPGGYTF. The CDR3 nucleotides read TGTGCCAGCGAAAACAGGGGCCCCGGCCCAGGTGGCTACACCTTC.